This T cell receptor beta chain was identified during a study of beta chain features in type 1 diabetes. On the study more broadly: What patients shared with healthy donors was a similar profile of age, gender and cell yields. Examination spanned about 110 million sorted cells from all samples. Study-wide results and limits: Naive, central memory and regulatory TCRB repertoires appeared more similar among patients than healthy donors. Shorter TCRB CDR3s, moderately but significantly so, marked every one of the four CD4+ subsets in Type 1 diabetes patients.

To note about this clone: Its antigen is not identified.

The germline V gene encodes CDR1 MNHNY and CDR2 SVGAGI (reference sequence). V shed 5 bases and J shed 2 bases, with 15 bases lying between them. The CDR3 runs 15 residues. cDNA synthesis used the whole RNA isolate, giving expressed TCRB sequences. TCRdb's table, derived via immunoSEQ multiplex PCR, lists solely in-frame clones and lacks some. The sample comprises hundreds of thousands of clones, roughly 12% of which are singletons, and 0.015% to 0.02% rests with the top ten. This chain links TRBV6-6 with TRBJ1-2, with D maybe TRBD1 (6 bases). The sequence came from a man in his late teens or twenties in good health. Material: naive CD4+ T cells from blood. The CDR3 reads CASSRRLTGNYGYTF. In DNA form, the CDR3 reads TGTGCCAGCAGTCGGCGGCTGACAGGAAACTATGGCTACACCTTC.